This TCR beta chain was recovered during a study of CD8+ T cells in alopecia areata. Reverse transcription of extracted RNA yielded cDNA, which provided the sequencing template. This table comes from immunoSEQ multiplex PCR, and its TCRdb copy is limited to in-frame clones, with some not included. The repertoire holds some 22,000 clones, with around 50% as singletons. Concerning this clone: This same CDR3 is encoded by further DNA sequences in the sample.

V gave up 5 bases and J gave up 2 bases, with 9 bases separating them. The germline V gene has CDR1 MNHEY and CDR2 SMNVEV (reference sequence). CDR3 length: 13 residues. The rearrangement uses TRBV27 and TRBJ1-2; unclear D gene. The sequence was collected from a human donor with alopecia areata. Source material: NKG2D-high CD8+ T cells sorted from blood. CDR3 loop: CASSPGPNYGYTF. CDR3 in DNA: TGTGCCAGCAGTCCCGGCCCCAACTATGGCTACACCTTC.